This T cell receptor (beta chain) was captured by sequencing in a study of Ad26.COV2.S vaccination and SARS-CoV-2 variants (dated by TCRdb to the early 2020s). Regarding the study in general: Donors in the vaccine arm were drawn from COV1001, a phase I-IIa trial of Ad26.COV2.S in healthy adults that was multicentre, randomized, double-blind and placebo-controlled. Blinding of investigators to trial group allocation was maintained during experiments and outcome assessment. The specificity and breadth of SARS-CoV-2-reactive T cell receptors after Ad26.COV2.S vaccination were assessed by TCRbeta repertoire sequencing. Trial participants were randomized into five groups of five: low-dose or high-dose Ad26.COV2.S given once or twice, or placebo on both occasions. Ad26.COV2.S was administered intramuscularly at a dose of 5x10^10 or 1x10^11 viral particles, either as one shot or as two shots given 56 days apart. A total of roughly 32 samples were included in the TCR-sequenced set, comprising 19 Ad26.COV2.S vaccine recipients, 5 placebo recipients and 8 SARS-CoV-2 convalescent individuals.

The immunoSEQ Assay was the method used to sequence TCRbeta CDR3 regions. After extraction, genomic DNA underwent amplification by bias-controlled multiplex PCR, followed by high-throughput sequencing. The study's processing was this. To quantify the absolute abundance of every unique TCRbeta CDR3 region, sequences were collapsed and filtered. T cell fraction was estimated by normalizing TCRbeta template counts to usable DNA, which was measured by amplifying reference genes present in all nucleated cells. Repertoire TCRs were annotated as SARS-CoV-2-specific by exact matching of V gene, CDR3 amino acid sequence and J gene to a known reactive TCR set. MIRA supplied the reference SARS-CoV-2 TCR set, which was filtered for enrichment in COVID-19-positive ImmuneCODE repertoires so that public or cross-reactive TCRs were removed. Using the MIRA antigens, annotated TCRs were further analysed by specific ORF or by position within an ORF. Breadth was defined as annotated unique rearrangements over total unique productive rearrangements; depth was the summed frequency of those rearrangements. TCR breadth was compared between groups using two-sided Wilcoxon rank-sum tests. Held by TCRdb, this immuneACCESS table contains in-frame sequences only and omits some clones. Under half of the omission traces to an unresolved V gene where checked; the cause of the rest is unknown. Clone size and V and J calls were adopted from that table, with D and trimming inferred from the DNA. This sample gives roughly 390,000 clones in total; about nine tenths of them show up just once. The ten largest clones take up more than 3% of the sample.

About this clone itself: Its cognate antigen has yet to be identified. Base qualities are not at hand, and no much larger clone is one base apart.

The germline V gene supplies CDR1 KGHSH and CDR2 LQKENI. V is pruned by 3 bases and J by 6 bases, leaving 6 bases of the junction without a gene match. Taken from cysteine to phenylalanine, the CDR3 has 14 residues. The read is trimmed to its CDR3 DNA, 42 bases read in frame from base 1. Broad study findings and their caveats: Ad26.COV2.S recipients had higher spike-specific TCR breadth than placebo recipients (P = 0.0014). After vaccination, spike-specific CD8+ and CD4+ T cell responses were reported to show substantial breadth. The authors noted that the TCR breadth and depth analyses may have underestimated total T cell responses. The study was not powered to compare responses between vaccine doses or regimens. Vaccine and placebo recipients had comparable non-spike TCR breadth, which fits with the vaccine containing only spike.

This sample's treatment or condition label indicates: about 20 received Ad26.COV2.S at low or high dose, single or two shots; several received placebo; per-sample allocation not given. For vaccine and placebo recipients, repertoires were sequenced using samples collected on day 63 after the first injection. Between 29 July and 7 August 2020, Cohort 1b enrolled some 25 adults aged 18-55 years at one site in Boston, USA. Ad26.COV2.S consisted of a replication-incompetent adenovirus type 26 vector by which a prefusion-stabilized SARS-CoV-2 spike protein from the original Wuhan strain was expressed. This sequence uses TRBV18 and TRBJ1-2; TRBD1 lines up with 8 middle nucleotides. This sequence originates from a person between 18 and 65 years old who received the Ad26.COV2.S COVID-19 vaccine or a placebo. Sequenced here: peripheral blood, sampled in a trial of Ad26.COV2.S vaccine versus placebo. The nucleotides are TGTGCCAGCTCACCGCCCGGACAGGGAGATGGCTACACCTTC. Translated, this gives CASSPPGQGDGYTF.